This T cell receptor beta chain is drawn from a study of T cells expressing NK-cell markers (dated by TCRdb to 2018 to 2021). Study-wide context: TCR beta-chain repertoires were profiled in sorted CD3+CD56+NKG2C+, CD3+CD56+NKG2C- and CD3+CD56-NKG2C+ T-cell subsets from about 8 donors. Among the eight sequenced donors, only one was HCMV-seronegative, while the other seven were HCMV-seropositive. Randomly selected healthy volunteers, three men and five women, were used as the eight sequenced donors. Sequencing of the libraries produced 2 x 150 bp reads on Illumina HiSeq 2000/2500, MiSeq or NextSeq. Results and caveats for the whole study, not just this receptor: In several donors, the dominant CD3+CD56+NKG2C+ clonotypes were found to rank among the top 10 CD8+ clonotypes and to make up about 1.0-7.5% of CD8+ T cells. It remained unclear whether the expanded NKG2C-expressing T cell clones were specific for HCMV antigens. Those dominant clonotypes were again the most abundant among CD3+CD56-NKG2C+ cells in several donors, at roughly 25-65%.

The sample was run on an Illumina HiSeq 2000. The TCR beta cDNA libraries were made using 5'RACE template switching, a step that added both a universal primer site and unique molecular identifiers. Synthesis of cDNA was primed from the TCR beta constant segment and was followed by two consecutive PCR amplification steps. As for the original processing: MIGEC was used to demultiplex reads and group reads by UMI, and MiTCR was used to assemble and quantify clonotypes. To exclude erroneous sequences, only TCR cDNA sequences supported by at least two reads were retained. The tcR package was used for downstream repertoire analysis, with clonotypes matched between fractions based on CDR3 nucleotide sequence plus V segment. VDJmatch was used to annotate antigen specificity against VDJdb, with one amino acid substitution allowed in CDR3. TCRdb reprocessed the reads and lists each CDR3 protein sequence as a single entry, with no DNA. These V and J calls are TCRdb output, not the study's own analysis. This sample's table has entries for some 340,000 distinct CDR3 sequences. The ten largest clonotypes hold 5.2% of the sample.

From the germline V gene, CDR1 is MNHNS and CDR2 is SASEGT. Spanning cysteine to phenylalanine, the CDR3 consists of 13 amino acids. DNA was not recorded. Worth noting for this clonotype: The clone's antigen remains unknown.

HCMV-specific IgG was detected in serum with a commercial ELISA kit to determine HCMV serostatus. Ficoll density gradient centrifugation was used to isolate peripheral blood mononuclear cells from blood. This sequence originates from a man aged 18-69 years in good health. Sequencing was done on a sample of blood T cells: a sorted CD56 or NKG2C T cell subset, CD4+ or CD8+ T cells, or bulk PBMC T cells (not recorded which). The rearranged chain carries TRBV6-1 and TRBJ1-2; no DNA is available, so the TRBD1 call from TCRdb remains unchecked. CDR3 region: CASSKTGRSGYTF.